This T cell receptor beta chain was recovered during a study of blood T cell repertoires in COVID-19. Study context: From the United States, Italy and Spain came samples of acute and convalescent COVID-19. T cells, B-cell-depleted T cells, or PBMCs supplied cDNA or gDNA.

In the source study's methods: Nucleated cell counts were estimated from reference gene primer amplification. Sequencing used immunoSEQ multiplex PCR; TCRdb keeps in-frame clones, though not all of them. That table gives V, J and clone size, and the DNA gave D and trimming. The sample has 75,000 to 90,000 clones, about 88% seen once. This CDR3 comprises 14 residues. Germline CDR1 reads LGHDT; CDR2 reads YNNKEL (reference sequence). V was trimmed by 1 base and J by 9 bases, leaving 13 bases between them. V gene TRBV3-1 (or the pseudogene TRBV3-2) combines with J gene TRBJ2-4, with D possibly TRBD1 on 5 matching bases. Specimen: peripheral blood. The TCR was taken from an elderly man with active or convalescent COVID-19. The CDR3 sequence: CASSQGREMAIQYF. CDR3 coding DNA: TGTGCCAGCAGCCAAGGCAGGGAAATGGCCATTCAGTACTTC.